This TCR beta chain is from a study of T cell repertoires in ileal Crohn's disease. The overall study: Patients had a median roughly 8-year disease duration, and about 40% were active smokers.

Concerning this clone: Its antigen is undetermined.

Data came from immunoSEQ multiplex PCR; TCRdb stores just in-frame clones and leaves some out. This table holds some 28,000 clones, around four fifths found once. Study results and caveats: Clonality above 26.8% at surgery always came with endoscopic recurrence. Mucosal expansions were suggested to be mainly CD8 T cells.

Germline assignment: CDR1 SNHLY and CDR2 FYNNEI. This CDR3 spans 14 amino acids. Germline trimming cut 5 bases from V and 3 bases from J; bases unmatched to any gene: 6. This sequence was found in an adult with Crohn's disease. The specimen was ileal tissue. This rearrangement joins TRBV2 to TRBJ1-2; 7 nucleotides align to TRBD1. CDR3 in amino acids: CASSTYTGDYGYTF. CDR3 DNA sequence: TGTGCCAGCAGTACCTATACAGGGGACTATGGCTACACCTTC.